The 31 T cell receptor beta chains presented below share a single source sample, sequenced in a study of blood T cell repertoires in COVID-19. Sequencing used immunoSEQ multiplex PCR; TCRdb keeps in-frame clones, though not all of them. The sample contains approximately 70,000 clones, roughly nine tenths of which appear only once. Sequencing was performed on peripheral blood. The receptors were sampled from a middle-aged man with COVID-19, enrolled during active disease.

The rearrangement joins TRBV5-1 to TRBJ2-1, with TRBD2 matching over 7 bases. The CDR3 extends over 14 amino acids. V lost 1 base and J lost 10; bases outside the gene matches: 8. The germline V gene encodes CDR1 SGHRS and CDR2 YFSETQ. CDR3 loop: CASSLPERGPEQFF. For the CDR3, the DNA is TGCGCCAGCAGCTTGCCGGAGCGGGGACCCGAGCAGTTCTTC.

This clone was observed once. The chain combines TRBV28 with TRBJ2-5, with TRBD1 matching over 9 bases. With V trimmed by 6 bases and J by 1 base, 3 bases remained unmatched. The V gene's germline CDR1 is MDHEN and CDR2 SYDVKM. CDR3 size: 14 residues. For the CDR3, the DNA is TGTGCCAGCAGCACACAGGGGGCCCAAGAGACCCAGTACTTC. It codes for CASSTQGAQETQYF.

The chain links TRBV10-3 to TRBJ2-7; weak D call: TRBD1 (7 bases). Trimming took 5 bases from V and 0 from J, leaving 14 bases between them. The germline CDR1 and CDR2 sequences are ENHRY and SYGVKD. The CDR3 covers 15 residues. The DNA for the CDR3 is TGTGCCATCAGTACCGGAGGGGGCCGCTCCTACGAGCAGTACTTC. This sequence encodes CAISTGGGRSYEQYF.

This chain connects TRBV7-9 to TRBJ2-5; 7 nucleotides line up with TRBD2. The CDR3 consists of 14 residues. V was pared by 1 base and J by 1 base, with 0 bases of the junction left unmatched. Germline V gene sequence: CDR1 SEHNR, CDR2 FQNEAQ (reference sequence). The CDR3 loop reads CASSLGTSQETQYF. The CDR3 DNA sequence: TGTGCCAGCAGCTTAGGGACTAGCCAAGAGACCCAGTACTTC.

The rearrangement links TRBV27 to TRBJ2-2, with 10 positions matching TRBD1. V lost 6 bases, J lost 3 bases, and 4 bases stayed unmatched. The CDR3 runs to 15 residues. Germline V lookup: CDR1 MNHEY, CDR2 SMNVEV (reference sequence). The CDR3 protein is CASSRQGADTGELFF. The CDR3 nucleotides read TGTGCCAGCAGCAGACAGGGGGCCGACACCGGGGAGCTGTTTTTT.

The CDR3 here is CASSTGPTTNEKLFF. CDR3 DNA: TGTGCCAGTAGCACAGGCCCAACAACTAATGAAAAACTGTTTTTT. The gene calls are TRBV19 and TRBJ1-4; D is perhaps TRBD1 (5 bases). The CDR3 length is 15 residues. Between the trimmed V and J ends, which lost 6 bases and 0 bases, there was a span of 11 bases. Per the germline V gene, CDR1 is LNHDA and CDR2 is SQIVND (reference sequence).

This clone was seen just once. The V gene is TRBV19, the J gene TRBJ2-5; TRBD1 matches 9 bases. The length of the CDR3 is 13 residues. Germline CDR1 LNHDA, CDR2 SQIVND (reference sequence). V shed 3 bases and J 7 bases; nucleotides not matched to a gene: 3. Here the CDR3 reads CASSMTGGWTQYF. The CDR3 bases are TGTGCCAGTAGTATGACAGGGGGTTGGACCCAGTACTTC. The full variable domain, completed using reference TRBV19 and TRBJ2-5, is DGGITQSPKYLFRKEGQNVTLSCEQNLNHDAMYWYRQDPGQGLRLIYYSQIVNDFQKGDIAEGYSVSREKKESFPLTVTSAQKNPTAFYLCASSMTGGWTQYFGPGTRLLVL.

The genes are TRBV27 and TRBJ2-7; TRBD2 matches at 7 bases. The ends lost 4 bases at V and 2 bases at J; junction bases unmatched: 8. Per germline, CDR1 MNHEY and CDR2 SMNVEV (reference sequence). The CDR3 has 15 residues. CDR3 in DNA: TGTGCCAGCAGTTCTCTCGGGACTACTACCTACGAGCAGTACTTC. Amino acid sequence: CASSSLGTTTYEQYF.

The chain is built from TRBV10-3 and TRBJ2-1, with D maybe TRBD1 (7 bases). The CDR3 has 16 amino acids. Germline loops: CDR1 ENHRY, CDR2 SYGVKD. With 0 bases removed from V and 4 bases from J, the gap between germline ends came to 13 bases. CDR3 in amino acids: CAISESGGTAYNEQFF. CDR3 DNA sequence: TGTGCCATCAGTGAGTCTGGCGGGACAGCTTACAATGAGCAGTTCTTC.

The V call is TRBV7-2, the J call TRBJ2-5, with D maybe TRBD1 (6 bases). Looked up from germline, CDR1 is SGHTA and CDR2 is FQGNSA. There are 14 residues in the CDR3. The ends were cut back, 4 bases at V and 4 bases at J, with 13 bases in the middle. CDR3 protein: CASSSMDRLETQYF. DNA for the CDR3: TGTGCCAGCAGCTCAATGGACAGATTAGAGACCCAGTACTTC.

This chain connects TRBV7-2 to TRBJ2-1; 10 bases agree with TRBD2. The germline CDR1 and CDR2 sequences are SGHTA and FQGNSA. The CDR3 runs to 16 residues. Trimming at V came to 4 bases and at J to 8 bases, leaving 11 bases not matched to a gene. This chain's CDR3 is CASSSRGSGGLDEQFF. The CDR3 DNA reads as TGTGCCAGCAGCTCCCGAGGTAGCGGGGGGTTAGATGAGCAGTTCTTC.

The chain joins TRBV5-1 to TRBJ2-5; TRBD1 might be the D (6 bases). The CDR3 extends over 15 amino acids. Trimming cost V 4 bases and J 5 bases, with 18 bases left between them. Germline V CDR1 and CDR2: SGHRS, YFSETQ. CDR3 sequence (DNA): TGCGCCAGCAGCCTTATGTTCCAGGGGAGCGAGACCCAGTACTTC. It encodes CASSLMFQGSETQYF.

The V call is TRBV4-1, the J call TRBJ2-7; perhaps TRBD1 as D (6 bases). The V gene's germline CDR1 is MGHRA and CDR2 YSYEKL. The CDR3 sequence is 15 residues long. Trimming left V 6 bases short and J 2 bases short, with 17 bases between. CDR3 sequence: CASSLRTAGPYEQYF. The CDR3, as DNA: TGCGCCAGCAGTCTACGGACAGCCGGACCCTACGAGCAGTACTTC.

This sequence joins TRBV5-1 and TRBJ1-6; no clear D gene. The V end lost 5 bases, the J end lost 7 bases, and 7 bases lay between the germline ends. The CDR3 extends over 12 amino acids. Germline V gene data show CDR1 as SGHRS and CDR2 as YFSETQ. The CDR3 reads CASSSGNSPLHF. The DNA for the CDR3 is TGCGCCAGCAGTTCAGGAAATTCACCCCTCCACTTT.

The CDR3 sequence: CASSRTENQPQHF. The CDR3 DNA sequence: TGTGCCAGCAGCCGAACAGAGAATCAGCCCCAGCATTTT. This chain joins TRBV12-3 or TRBV12-4 and TRBJ1-5; D unresolved. The V end lost 6 bases, the J end lost 4 bases, and 10 bases lay between the germline ends. The CDR3 loop spans 13 amino acids.

CDR3 region: CASSSGKNYVGYTF. The CDR3 coding sequence is TGTGCCAGCAGTTCCGGGAAAAATTACGTTGGCTACACCTTC. This chain uses TRBV28 with TRBJ1-2; no firm D call. Looked up from germline, CDR1 is MDHEN and CDR2 is SYDVKM. V dropped 4 bases and J dropped 7 bases, with 16 bases sitting between them. This CDR3 spans 14 amino acids.

The chain uses TRBV9 and TRBJ2-1; 11 nucleotides agree with TRBD1. Germline lookup yields CDR1 SGDLS and CDR2 YYNGEE. Losses at the gene ends were 3 bases for V and 4 bases for J; bases not matched to a gene: 6. The CDR3 has 16 residues. CDR3 loop: CASSAAGTGGYNEQFF. The CDR3 bases are TGTGCCAGCAGCGCCGCCGGGACAGGGGGTTACAATGAGCAGTTCTTC.

The chain employs TRBV9 and TRBJ2-7; the match to TRBD2 covers 12 bases. Germline V gives CDR1 SGDLS, CDR2 YYNGEE. This CDR3 region has 15 residues. With V trimmed by 3 bases and J by 4 bases, 5 bases remained unmatched. CDR3 amino acids: CASSATSGGFYEQYF. For the CDR3, the DNA is TGTGCCAGCAGCGCTACTAGCGGGGGGTTTTACGAGCAGTACTTC.

This clone came up a few times. The V and J genes are TRBV4-1 and TRBJ2-7, with 7 bases that match TRBD2. CDR3 length equals 16 residues. V lost 3 bases and J lost 3; bases outside the gene matches: 11. Germline assignment: CDR1 MGHRA and CDR2 YSYEKL. The CDR3 coding sequence is TGCGCCAGCAGCCACGGGGCGGCTAGCGGCCTCTACGAGCAGTACTTC. It is translated as CASSHGAASGLYEQYF.

This chain joins TRBV5-1 and TRBJ1-1; 7 positions agree with TRBD1. CDR1 and CDR2 from the germline V gene are SGHRS and YFSETQ. The CDR3 sequence is 15 residues long. The J segment lost 2 bases and the V segment lost 0 bases, leaving 4 bases of the junction unmatched. The CDR3 sequence: CASSLEYRGNTEAFF. The CDR3 coding sequence is TGCGCCAGCAGCTTGGAATACAGGGGTAACACTGAAGCTTTCTTT.

The rearrangement joins TRBV14 to TRBJ1-3, with a weak D call TRBD1 (5 bases). CDR3 length: 14 amino acids. Per germline, CDR1 SGHDN and CDR2 FVKESK. V lost 0 bases and J lost 4, with 7 bases in between. CDR3 sequence reads: CASSQDPGGNTIYF. The DNA for the CDR3 is TGTGCCAGCAGCCAAGACCCAGGGGGAAACACCATATATTTT.

V is TRBV21-1 and J is TRBJ1-3; the table's D gene call, TRBD1, was not cross checked with the DNA. TRBV21-1 is shown as a pseudogene. The CDR3 runs to 16 residues. For the CDR3, the DNA is TGTGCCAGCAGCAGCATTAGGACAGGACAAAGGAACACCATATATTTT. Its translation is CASSSIRTGQRNTIYF.

The V and J genes are TRBV5-6 and TRBJ1-3, with TRBD1 matching 7 bases. There are 14 residues in the CDR3. The V segment lost 4 bases and the J segment 3 bases; nucleotides outside the gene matches: 4. Germline V gene sequence: CDR1 SGHDT, CDR2 YYEEEE. Here the CDR3 reads CASSVQGVGNTIYF. CDR3 nucleotides: TGTGCCAGCAGCGTTCAGGGGGTTGGAAACACCATATATTTT.

V usage is TRBV10-3 and J usage is TRBJ1-1, with D possibly TRBD1 on 5 matching bases. The germline CDR1 and CDR2 sequences are ENHRY and SYGVKD. V was cut by 3 bases and J by 3 bases, with 11 bases left in between. This CDR3 has 14 amino acids. Here the CDR3 reads CAISERGLYTEAFF. The DNA of the CDR3 is TGTGCCATCAGTGAAAGGGGTTTATACACTGAAGCTTTCTTT.

The chain is built from TRBV5-5 and TRBJ2-1; 8 bases are a match to TRBD1. Germline values: CDR1 SGHKS, CDR2 YYEKEE (reference sequence). The length of the CDR3 is 15 residues. V was clipped by 1 base and J by 4 bases; unmatched bases: 4. The CDR3 loop is CASSLITGGYNEQFF. CDR3 coding DNA: TGTGCCAGCAGCTTGATTACAGGGGGTTACAATGAGCAGTTCTTC.

V and J are TRBV25-1 and TRBJ1-4; D is ambiguous. This CDR3 is 15 amino acids long. The germline V gene encodes CDR1 MGHDK and CDR2 SYGVNS. Trimming cost V 3 bases and J 8 bases, with 16 bases left between them. The CDR3 is CASSDPAGVREKLFF. CDR3 nucleotide sequence: TGTGCCAGCAGTGACCCAGCGGGCGTGAGGGAAAAACTGTTTTTT.

The V gene is TRBV3-1 (or the pseudogene TRBV3-2), the J gene TRBJ1-5; D is unresolved. Trimming cost V 4 bases and J 7 bases, with 11 bases left between them. The CDR3 covers 13 residues. CDR1 LGHDT and CDR2 YNNKEL come from the germline V gene (reference sequence). For the CDR3, the DNA is TGTGCCAGCAGCCTCGGTCGTAACCAGCCCCAGCATTTT. It is translated as CASSLGRNQPQHF.

This chain uses TRBV19 with TRBJ1-6; D may be TRBD1 (6 bases). The V gene's germline CDR1 is LNHDA and CDR2 SQIVND (reference sequence). Trimming removed 4 bases from V and 6 bases from J, with 13 bases in between. CDR3 length: 15 amino acids. The CDR3 spells CASSNWGPSNSPLHF. DNA of the CDR3: TGTGCCAGTAGTAATTGGGGGCCAAGTAATTCACCCCTCCACTTT.

V gene TRBV5-1 combines with J gene TRBJ2-3; no clear D. Germline lookup yields CDR1 SGHRS and CDR2 YFSETQ. Deletions cut 1 base from V and 4 bases from J, with 7 bases between. The CDR3 loop spans 13 amino acids. CDR3 sequence (DNA): TGCGCCAGCAGCTTGTTAGCTCCAGATACGCAGTATTTT. The encoded protein is CASSLLAPDTQYF.

The CDR3 loop is CASSAQGWSGANVLTF. CDR3 sequence (DNA): TGTGCCAGCAGTGCACAGGGTTGGTCTGGGGCCAACGTCCTGACTTTC. V and J are TRBV28 and TRBJ2-6; weak D call: TRBD1 (6 bases). Trimming cost V 5 bases and J 1 base, with 12 bases left between them. This CDR3 region has 16 residues. Germline-derived CDR1 and CDR2 are MDHEN and SYDVKM.

The chain recombines TRBV11-2 with TRBJ2-3; TRBD1 matches 9 bases. Germline CDR1 reads SGHAT; CDR2 reads FQNNGV. V trimming: 6 bases; J trimming: 0 bases; junction bases outside the gene matches: 4. CDR3 length: 15 amino acids. The DNA of the CDR3 is TGTGCCAGCAGTCCGGGACAGGGAAGCACAGATACGCAGTATTTT. This gives the protein CASSPGQGSTDTQYF.